The clone carrying this T cell receptor beta chain was observed a handful of times. Its antigen is not known. The data are from a study of T cells in localized non-small cell lung cancer. Profiling relied on immunoSEQ multiplex PCR, and the TCRdb table lists in-frame clones only, not all of them. The data show several thousand clones, 30% to 40% seen once. Study results and caveats: When the top 100 tumor clones were examined, a median approximately 62 of them also appeared in the adjacent lung, which was paired and uninvolved. Of the tissues analyzed, uninvolved adjacent lung showed maximal T cell clonality, greater than tumor. Heterogeneity within the tumor remains possible, as just one region underwent sequencing.

V was clipped by 1 base and J by 5 bases, with 13 bases between them. The germline V gene has CDR1 SGHVS and CDR2 FNYEAQ. The CDR3 length is 15 residues. The V call is TRBV7-6, the J call TRBJ2-3; the D call may be TRBD1 or TRBD2 (6 bases each). Here the sequenced sample was lung tumor tissue, taken before any cancer treatment. This TCR derives from a female donor aged 60 or older with stage I lung adenocarcinoma. CDR3 amino acids: CASSLDGGRGDTQYF. For the CDR3, the DNA is TGTGCCAGCAGCTTAGATGGGGGGCGGGGAGATACGCAGTATTTT.